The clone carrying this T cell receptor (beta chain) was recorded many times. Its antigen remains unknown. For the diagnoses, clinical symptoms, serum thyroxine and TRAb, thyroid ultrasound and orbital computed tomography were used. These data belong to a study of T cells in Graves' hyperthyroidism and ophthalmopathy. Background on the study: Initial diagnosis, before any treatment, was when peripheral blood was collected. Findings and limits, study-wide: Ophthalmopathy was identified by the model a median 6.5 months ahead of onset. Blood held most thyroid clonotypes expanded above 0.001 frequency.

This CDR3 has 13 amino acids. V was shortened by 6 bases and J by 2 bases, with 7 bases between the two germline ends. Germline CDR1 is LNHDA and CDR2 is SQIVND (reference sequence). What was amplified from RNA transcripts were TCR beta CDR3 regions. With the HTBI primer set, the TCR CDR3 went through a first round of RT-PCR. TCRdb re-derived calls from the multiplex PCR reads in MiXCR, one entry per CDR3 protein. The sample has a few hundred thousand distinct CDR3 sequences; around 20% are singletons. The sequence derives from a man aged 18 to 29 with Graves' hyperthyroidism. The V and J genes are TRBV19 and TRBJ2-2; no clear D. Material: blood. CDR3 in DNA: TGTGCCAGTAGGAGTGAAAACACCGGGGAGCTGTTTTTT. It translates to CASRSENTGELFF.